This entry concerns a single TCR beta chain. Its antigen is currently unknown. The cohort excluded patients with autoimmune disease history or systemic immunosuppression. Data came from immunoSEQ multiplex PCR; TCRdb stores just in-frame clones and leaves some out. The sample contains 50,000 to 75,000 clones, around nine tenths of which appear only once. The sample comes from a study of OX40 agonist ivuxolimab in advanced cancers. As for the study in general: Patients undergoing dose escalation presented with hepatocellular carcinoma, melanoma, renal cell or head and neck cancer. Whole-study results and caveats: The CD4+ and CD8+ T cells in the blood had expanded clonally by week 6 at 0.1 to 3.0 mg/kg.

The CDR3 loop spans 13 amino acids. The V gene lost 9 bases and the J gene lost 2 bases, with 13 bases spanning the gap. Germline V gives CDR1 MNHNY, CDR2 SVGAGI (reference sequence). Sequences were derived from CD4+ or CD8+ T cells sorted from blood, sampled in a trial of the OX40 agonist ivuxolimab. The chain joins TRBV6-6 to TRBJ2-5; a possible D gene is TRBD2 (5 bases). The sequence came from an adult with an advanced solid tumor such as melanoma, head and neck, liver or kidney cancer. The CDR3 sequence: CASTTAEQETQYF. The CDR3 nucleotides read TGTGCCAGTACCACAGCGGAACAAGAGACCCAGTACTTC.